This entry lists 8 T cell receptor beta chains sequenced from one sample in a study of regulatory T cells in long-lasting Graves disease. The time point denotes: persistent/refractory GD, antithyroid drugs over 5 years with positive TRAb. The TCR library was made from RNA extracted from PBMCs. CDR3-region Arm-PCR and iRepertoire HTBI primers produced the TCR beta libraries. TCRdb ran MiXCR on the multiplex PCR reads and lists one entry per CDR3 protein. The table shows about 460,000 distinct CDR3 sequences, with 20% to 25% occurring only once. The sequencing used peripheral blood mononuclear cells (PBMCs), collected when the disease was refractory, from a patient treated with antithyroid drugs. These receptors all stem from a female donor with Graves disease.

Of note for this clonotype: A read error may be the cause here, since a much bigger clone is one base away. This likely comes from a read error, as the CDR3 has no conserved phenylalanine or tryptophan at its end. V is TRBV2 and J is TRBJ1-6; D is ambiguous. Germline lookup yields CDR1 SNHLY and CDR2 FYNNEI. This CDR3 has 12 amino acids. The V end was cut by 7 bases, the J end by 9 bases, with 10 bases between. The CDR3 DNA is TGTGCCAGCAAGAGTCCCCGTTCACCCCTCCACCTT. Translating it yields CASKSPRSPLHL.

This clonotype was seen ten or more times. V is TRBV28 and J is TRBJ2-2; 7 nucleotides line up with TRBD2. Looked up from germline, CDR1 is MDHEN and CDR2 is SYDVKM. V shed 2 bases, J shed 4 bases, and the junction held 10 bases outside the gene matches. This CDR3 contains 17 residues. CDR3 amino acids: CASSLGLGAGPTGELFF. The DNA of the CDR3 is TGTGCCAGCAGTTTAGGCCTAGGAGCGGGGCCCACCGGGGAGCTGTTTTTT.

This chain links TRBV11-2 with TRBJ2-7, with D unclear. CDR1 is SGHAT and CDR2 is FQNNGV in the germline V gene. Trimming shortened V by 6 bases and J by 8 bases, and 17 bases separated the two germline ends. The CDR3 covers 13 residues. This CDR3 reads CASRRTLAGKQYF. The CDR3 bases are TGTGCCAGCAGGAGAACTCTGGCTGGGAAGCAGTACTTC.

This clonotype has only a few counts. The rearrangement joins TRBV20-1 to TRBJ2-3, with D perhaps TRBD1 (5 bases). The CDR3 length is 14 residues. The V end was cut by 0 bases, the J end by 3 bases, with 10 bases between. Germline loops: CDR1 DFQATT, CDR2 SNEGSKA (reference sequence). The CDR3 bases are TGCAGTGCTAGAGATCAGCAGGGTACAGATACGCAGTATTTT. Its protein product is CSARDQQGTDTQYF.

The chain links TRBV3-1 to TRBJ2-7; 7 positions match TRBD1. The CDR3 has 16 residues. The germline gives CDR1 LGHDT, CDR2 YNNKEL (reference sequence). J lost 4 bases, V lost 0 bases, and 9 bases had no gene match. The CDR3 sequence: CASSQETGQKSYEQYF. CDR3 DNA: TGTGCCAGCAGCCAAGAGACAGGGCAAAAAAGTTACGAGCAGTACTTC.

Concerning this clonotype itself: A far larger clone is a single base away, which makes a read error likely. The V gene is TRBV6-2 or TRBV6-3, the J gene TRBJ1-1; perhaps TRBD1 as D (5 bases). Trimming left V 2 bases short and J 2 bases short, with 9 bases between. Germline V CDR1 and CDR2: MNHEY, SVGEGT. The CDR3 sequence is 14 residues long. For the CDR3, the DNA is TGTGCCAGCAGTTACCGGACACCAAACACTGAAGCTTTCTTT. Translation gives CASSYRTPNTEAFF.

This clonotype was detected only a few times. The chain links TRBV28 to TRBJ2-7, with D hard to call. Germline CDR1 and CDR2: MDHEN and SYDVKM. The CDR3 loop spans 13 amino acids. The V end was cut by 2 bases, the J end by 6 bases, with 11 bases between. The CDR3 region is CASSLGRESEQYF. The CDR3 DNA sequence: TGTGCCAGCAGTTTAGGTAGGGAAAGCGAGCAGTACTTC.

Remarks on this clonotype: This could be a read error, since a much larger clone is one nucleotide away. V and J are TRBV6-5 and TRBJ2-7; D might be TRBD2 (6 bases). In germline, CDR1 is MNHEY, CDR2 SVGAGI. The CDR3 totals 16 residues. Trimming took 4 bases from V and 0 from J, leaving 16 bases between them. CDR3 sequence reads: CASSCSTGDISYEQYF. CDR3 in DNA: TGTGCCAGCAGTTGCTCGACGGGAGACATCTCCTACGAGCAGTACTTC.